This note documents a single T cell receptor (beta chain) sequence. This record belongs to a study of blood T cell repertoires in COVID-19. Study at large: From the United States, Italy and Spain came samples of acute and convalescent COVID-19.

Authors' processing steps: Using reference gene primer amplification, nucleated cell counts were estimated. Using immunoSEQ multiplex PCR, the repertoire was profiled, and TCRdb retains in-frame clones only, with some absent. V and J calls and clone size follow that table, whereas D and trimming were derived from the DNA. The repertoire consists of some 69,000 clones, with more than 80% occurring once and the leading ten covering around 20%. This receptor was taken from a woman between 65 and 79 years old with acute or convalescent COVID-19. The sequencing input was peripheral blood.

The CDR3 protein is CASSLEGASNQPQHF. For the CDR3, the DNA is TGCGCCAGCAGCTTGGAAGGAGCTAGCAATCAGCCCCAGCATTTT. V and J are TRBV5-1 and TRBJ1-5; no clear D gene. V was trimmed by 0 bases and J by 0 bases, leaving 7 bases between them. From germline, CDR1 is SGHRS and CDR2 YFSETQ. The CDR3 is 15 residues long.